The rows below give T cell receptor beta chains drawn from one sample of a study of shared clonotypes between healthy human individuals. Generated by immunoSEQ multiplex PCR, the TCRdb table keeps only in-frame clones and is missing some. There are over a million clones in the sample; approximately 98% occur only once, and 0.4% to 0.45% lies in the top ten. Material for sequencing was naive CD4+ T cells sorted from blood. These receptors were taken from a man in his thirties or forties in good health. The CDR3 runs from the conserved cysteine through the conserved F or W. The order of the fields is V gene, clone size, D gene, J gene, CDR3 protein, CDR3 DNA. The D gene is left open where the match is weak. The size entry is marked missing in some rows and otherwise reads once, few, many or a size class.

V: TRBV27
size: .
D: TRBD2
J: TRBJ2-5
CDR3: CASSLRRTSGSRETQYF
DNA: TGTGCCAGCAGTTTACGCAGGACTAGCGGGAGTAGAGAGACCCAGTACTTC

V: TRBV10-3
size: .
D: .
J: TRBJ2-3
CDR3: CATDQFGTATDTQYF
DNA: TGTGCCACCGACCAGTTCGGGACCGCTACAGATACGCAGTATTTT

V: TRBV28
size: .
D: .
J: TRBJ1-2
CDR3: CASSDPQGRGYGYTF
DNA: TGTGCCAGCAGCGATCCCCAGGGGCGAGGCTATGGCTACACCTTC

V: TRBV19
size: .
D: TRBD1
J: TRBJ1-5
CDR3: CASRVGQYSNQPQHF
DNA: TGTGCCAGTAGAGTGGGACAGTATAGCAATCAGCCCCAGCATTTT

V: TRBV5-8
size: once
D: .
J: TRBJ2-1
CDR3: CASSLIGRESEQFF
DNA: TGTGCCAGCAGCTTGATCGGCAGGGAGAGTGAGCAGTTCTTC

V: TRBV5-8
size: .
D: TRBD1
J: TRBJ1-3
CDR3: CASSSWGQGRVEGNTIYF
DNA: TGTGCCAGCAGCTCCTGGGGACAGGGGCGCGTGGAGGGAAACACCATATATTTT

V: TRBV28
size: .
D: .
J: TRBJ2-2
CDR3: CASSFGGARTGELFF
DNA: TGTGCCAGCAGTTTCGGAGGGGCGCGCACCGGGGAGCTGTTTTTT

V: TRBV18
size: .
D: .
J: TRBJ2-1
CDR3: CASSPRGSYNEQFF
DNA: TGTGCCAGCTCACCGAGGGGATCCTACAATGAGCAGTTCTTC

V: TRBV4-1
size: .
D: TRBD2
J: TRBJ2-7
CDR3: CASSQGVVGLRPYEQYF
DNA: TGCGCCAGCAGCCAAGGGGTCGTGGGACTACGTCCGTACGAGCAGTACTTC

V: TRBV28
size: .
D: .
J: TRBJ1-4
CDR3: CATLVARAEKLFF
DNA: TGTGCCACCTTAGTTGCTAGGGCTGAAAAACTGTTTTTT

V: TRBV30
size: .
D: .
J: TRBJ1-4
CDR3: CAWDPLSGEKLFF
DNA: TGTGCCTGGGACCCACTTTCGGGGGAAAAACTGTTTTTT

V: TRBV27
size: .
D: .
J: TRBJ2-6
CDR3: CASSPFQGFGANVLTF
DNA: TGTGCCAGCAGTCCCTTCCAGGGTTTTGGGGCCAACGTCCTGACTTTC

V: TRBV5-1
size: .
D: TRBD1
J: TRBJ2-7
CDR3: CASSWTGSYEQYF
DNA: TGCGCCAGCAGCTGGACAGGCTCCTACGAGCAGTACTTC

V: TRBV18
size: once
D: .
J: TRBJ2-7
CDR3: CASSPREFYEQYF
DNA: TGTGCCAGCTCACCTAGGGAGTTCTACGAGCAGTACTTC

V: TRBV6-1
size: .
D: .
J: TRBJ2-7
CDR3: CASSRTLQAYEQYF
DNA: TGTGCCAGCAGTCGGACCTTGCAAGCCTACGAGCAGTACTTC

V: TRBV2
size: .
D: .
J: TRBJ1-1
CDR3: CASSEGYRNTEAFF
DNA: TGTGCCAGCAGTGAAGGATACAGGAACACTGAAGCTTTCTTT

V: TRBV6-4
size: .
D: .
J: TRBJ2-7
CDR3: CASRSGSSIGYF
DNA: TGTGCCAGCAGATCGGGCAGTAGTATTGGGTACTTC

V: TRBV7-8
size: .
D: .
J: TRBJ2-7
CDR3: CASSLFPRGNEQYF
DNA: TGTGCCAGCAGCTTATTTCCTAGGGGTAACGAGCAGTACTTC

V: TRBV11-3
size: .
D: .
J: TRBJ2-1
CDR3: CASSSRAGSLNEQFF
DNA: TGTGCCAGCAGCTCGAGGGCAGGGTCTCTGAATGAGCAGTTCTTC

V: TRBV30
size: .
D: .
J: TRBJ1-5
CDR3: CAWSVGGYQPQHF
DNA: TGTGCCTGGAGTGTCGGGGGCTATCAGCCCCAGCATTTT

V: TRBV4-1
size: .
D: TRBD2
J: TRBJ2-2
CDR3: CASSHLSGLAGGPWGTGELFF
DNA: TGCGCCAGCAGCCATCTCTCTGGGTTAGCGGGAGGGCCTTGGGGCACCGGGGAGCTGTTTTTT

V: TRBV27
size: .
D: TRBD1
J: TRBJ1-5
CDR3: CASSFGGPGGGQPQHF
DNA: TGTGCCAGCAGTTTCGGGGGCCCAGGGGGCGGTCAGCCCCAGCATTTT

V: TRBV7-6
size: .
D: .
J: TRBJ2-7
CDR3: CASSPLGGRSYEQYF
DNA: TGTGCCAGCAGCCCCCTAGGCGGGCGCTCCTACGAGCAGTACTTC

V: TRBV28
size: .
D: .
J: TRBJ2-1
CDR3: CASSLPSSVGSSGSYNEQFF
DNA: TGTGCCAGCAGTTTACCCAGCAGTGTCGGATCATCGGGCTCCTACAATGAGCAGTTCTTC

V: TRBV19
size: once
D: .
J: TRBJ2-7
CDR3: CASSISGQPNYEQYF
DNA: TGTGCCAGTAGTATTTCCGGACAGCCGAACTACGAGCAGTACTTC

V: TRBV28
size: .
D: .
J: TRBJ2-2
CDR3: CASSAGTGNAGELFF
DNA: TGTGCCAGCAGTGCCGGCACAGGCAACGCCGGGGAGCTGTTTTTT

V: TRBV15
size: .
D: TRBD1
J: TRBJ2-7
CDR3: CATSALDRPYEQYF
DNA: TGTGCCACCAGCGCCCTGGACAGGCCCTACGAGCAGTACTTC

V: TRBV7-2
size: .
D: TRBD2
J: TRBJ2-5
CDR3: CASSQGPGGVWETQYF
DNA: TGTGCCAGCAGCCAGGGTCCGGGAGGAGTTTGGGAGACCCAGTACTTC

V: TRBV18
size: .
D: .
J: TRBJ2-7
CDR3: CASSPSTTPSHEQYF
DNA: TGTGCCAGCTCACCTTCGACAACACCTTCCCACGAGCAGTACTTC

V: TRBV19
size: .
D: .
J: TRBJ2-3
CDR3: CASQLRGSTDTQYF
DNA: TGTGCCAGTCAGCTGAGGGGAAGCACAGATACGCAGTATTTT

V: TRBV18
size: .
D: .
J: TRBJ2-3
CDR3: CASSPGGMTDTQYF
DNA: TGTGCCAGCTCACCGGGGGGTATGACAGATACGCAGTATTTT

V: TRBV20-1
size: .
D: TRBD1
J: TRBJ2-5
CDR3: CNPTGRETQYF
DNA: TGCAACCCGACAGGGCGGGAGACCCAGTACTTC

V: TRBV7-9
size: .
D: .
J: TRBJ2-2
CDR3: CASSLVPFRGANYTGELFF
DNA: TGTGCCAGCAGCTTAGTACCCTTTAGGGGGGCCAATTACACCGGGGAGCTGTTTTTT

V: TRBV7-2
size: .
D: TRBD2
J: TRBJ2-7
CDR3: CASSWRTGVGLAAYEQYF
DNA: TGTGCCAGCAGCTGGAGGACTGGGGTGGGACTAGCGGCCTACGAGCAGTACTTC

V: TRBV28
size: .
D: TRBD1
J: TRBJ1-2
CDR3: CASSLPGGDYGYTF
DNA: TGTGCCAGCAGTTTGCCAGGGGGCGACTATGGCTACACCTTC

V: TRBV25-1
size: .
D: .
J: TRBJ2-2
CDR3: CASSLAGEANTGELFF
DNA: TGTGCCAGCAGCCTCGCAGGGGAGGCGAACACCGGGGAGCTGTTTTTT

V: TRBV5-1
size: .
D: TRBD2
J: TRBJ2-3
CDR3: CASSFKLADLTDTQYF
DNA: TGCGCCAGCAGCTTTAAACTAGCGGATTTAACAGATACGCAGTATTTT

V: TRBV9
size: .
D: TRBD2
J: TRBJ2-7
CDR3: CASSVGGTSDLYEQYF
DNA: TGTGCCAGCAGCGTAGGGGGGACTAGCGACCTTTACGAGCAGTACTTC

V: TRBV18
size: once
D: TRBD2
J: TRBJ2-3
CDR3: CASSPLAGGTTDTQYF
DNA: TGTGCCAGCTCACCCCTAGCGGGAGGCACGACAGATACGCAGTATTTT

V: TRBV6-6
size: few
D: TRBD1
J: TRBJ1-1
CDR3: CASSRDRENEAFF
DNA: TGTGCCAGCAGTAGGGACAGGGAAAATGAAGCTTTCTTT

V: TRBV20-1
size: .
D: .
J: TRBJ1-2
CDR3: CSADGNYGYTF
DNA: TGCAGTGCCGACGGAAACTATGGCTACACCTTC

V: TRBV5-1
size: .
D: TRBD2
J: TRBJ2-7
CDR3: CASSSSTGTSGYGSYEQYF
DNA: TGCGCCAGCAGTTCGTCGACCGGGACTAGCGGATACGGCTCCTACGAGCAGTACTTC

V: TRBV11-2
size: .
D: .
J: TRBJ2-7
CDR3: CASSLDGSSVYEQYF
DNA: TGTGCCAGCAGCTTAGATGGGTCTAGCGTCTACGAGCAGTACTTC

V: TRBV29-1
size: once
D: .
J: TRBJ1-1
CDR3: CSVAYIAQKMNTEAFF
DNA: TGCAGCGTTGCTTACATTGCCCAGAAAATGAACACTGAAGCTTTCTTT